One sample yielded the 20 T cell receptor beta chains listed below, sequenced in a study of cytomegalovirus exposure and HLA in healthy donors. Primers: 60 Vbeta forward and 13 Jbeta reverse. Produced via immunoSEQ multiplex PCR; TCRdb's table is partial and in-frame only. The sample has about 75,000 clones. Sequencing used PBMCs. The receptor source for this set is a man aged 35 to 55 in good health and CMV-seronegative.

CDR3 nucleotide sequence: TGTGCCAGCAGCCTACCGTACAGCTCCTACGAGCAGTACTTC. This codes for CASSLPYSSYEQYF. The chain recombines TRBV7-2 with TRBJ2-7; no clear D gene. The CDR3 sequence is 14 residues long. The V gene lost 5 bases and the J gene lost 0 bases, with 11 bases spanning the gap. Germline-derived CDR1 and CDR2 are SGHTA and FQGNSA. Full variable domain (rest looked up from reference TRBV7-2 and TRBJ2-7): GAGVSQSPSNKVTEKGKDVELRCDPISGHTALYWYRQSLGQGLEFLIYFQGNSAPDKSGLPSDRFSAERTGGSVSTLTIQRTQQEDSAVYLCASSLPYSSYEQYFGPGTRLTVT.

By frequency, this clone registers medium-sized. The rearrangement joins TRBV6-4 to TRBJ2-5, with 8 bases aligning to TRBD1. The CDR3 runs to 13 residues. With 6 bases clipped from V and 4 bases from J, the junction kept 4 bases outside the gene matches. The germline V gene encodes CDR1 MRHNA and CDR2 SNTAGT. CDR3 protein: CASSPTGGETQYF. DNA of the CDR3: TGTGCCAGCAGCCCCACAGGGGGAGAGACCCAGTACTTC.

The chain combines TRBV5-1 with TRBJ1-3; weak D call: TRBD1 (5 bases). The V end lost 5 bases, the J end lost 2 bases, and 14 bases lay between the germline ends. This CDR3 is 15 amino acids long. The germline CDR1 and CDR2 sequences are SGHRS and YFSETQ. CDR3 nucleotide sequence: TGCGCCAGCAGACAGGATTTGTTCCCTGGAAACACCATATATTTT. This sequence encodes CASRQDLFPGNTIYF.

With respect to this clone: This sample also contains other DNA sequences that code for the same CDR3. The chain joins TRBV20-1 to TRBJ1-1, with D unresolved. V lost 5 bases, J lost 10 bases, and 14 bases lay in between. The CDR3 runs 11 residues. The germline V gene has CDR1 DFQATT and CDR2 SNEGSKA (reference sequence). The CDR3 spells CSAPTPWAAFF. In DNA, the CDR3 is TGCAGTGCTCCAACCCCCTGGGCAGCTTTCTTT.

This chain uses TRBV5-1 with TRBJ2-3; TRBD2 is a possible D gene (5 bases). There are 14 residues in the CDR3. V was clipped by 0 bases and J by 4 bases, with 9 bases between them. Germline V gene lookup returns CDR1 SGHRS and CDR2 YFSETQ. CDR3 coding DNA: TGCGCCAGCAGCTTGGAGGCGGGTTCAGATACGCAGTATTTT. It encodes CASSLEAGSDTQYF.

V is TRBV30 and J is TRBJ2-1; 10 bases map to TRBD2. Germline CDR1 and CDR2: GTSNPN and SVGIG (reference sequence). CDR3 length: 14 residues. The V gene end was trimmed by 3 bases and the J gene end by 4 bases; junction bases not matched to a gene: 3. The CDR3 bases are TGTGCCTGGAGCGAACTAGCGGGGTACAATGAGCAGTTCTTC. It yields the protein CAWSELAGYNEQFF.

The J gene is TRBJ1-5, the V gene TRBV29-1; 8 bases line up with TRBD1. The CDR3 spans 14 residues. Looked up from germline, CDR1 is SQVTM and CDR2 is ANQGSEA. Losses at the gene ends were 5 bases for V and 5 bases for J; bases not matched to a gene: 8. The CDR3 DNA reads as TGCAGCGTTTCCGGGACAGGCCTCTATCAGCCCCAGCATTTT. Its protein is CSVSGTGLYQPQHF.

The rearrangement links TRBV2 to TRBJ1-2; D unresolved. The CDR3 contains 15 residues. The V end was cut by 7 bases, the J end by 4 bases, with 19 bases between. The V gene's germline CDR1 is SNHLY and CDR2 FYNNEI. CDR3 loop: CASTLGGGSGYGYTF. In DNA, the CDR3 is TGTGCCAGCACCTTAGGAGGAGGGTCCGGCTATGGCTACACCTTC.

Considering frequency, this clone is medium-sized. The chain has TRBV7-9 and TRBJ1-2; 9 positions match TRBD1. Trimming took 8 bases from V and 6 from J; bases not matched to a gene: 4. There are 12 residues in the CDR3. CDR1 and CDR2 from the germline V gene are SEHNR and FQNEAQ (reference sequence). The CDR3 DNA reads TGTGCCAGCGGGGACAGGGTGGATGGCTACACCTTC. Its translation is CASGDRVDGYTF.

V and J are TRBV6-1 and TRBJ1-2, with D perhaps TRBD1 (5 bases). The V and J ends lost 0 bases and 4 bases respectively, with 12 bases between them. The germline CDR1 and CDR2 sequences are MNHNS and SASEGT. There are 15 residues in the CDR3. Here the CDR3 reads CASSEAKGRSYGYTF. The CDR3 coding sequence is TGTGCCAGCAGTGAAGCGAAGGGGCGCAGCTATGGCTACACCTTC.

The rearrangement links TRBV6-5 to TRBJ2-7, with 10 bases identical to TRBD1. Germline CDR1 and CDR2: MNHEY and SVGAGI. The CDR3 consists of 14 residues. The V segment lost 2 bases and the J segment 6 bases; nucleotides outside the gene matches: 4. The CDR3 DNA follows: TGTGCCAGCAGTTACACGGGACAGGGGTTCGAGCAGTACTTC. Amino acids: CASSYTGQGFEQYF.

The chain is built from TRBV7-9 and TRBJ2-2; perhaps TRBD1 as D (6 bases). The CDR3 sequence is 15 residues long. V lost 5 bases and J lost 1, with 11 bases in between. Germline V gene data show CDR1 as SEHNR and CDR2 as FQNEAQ (reference sequence). The CDR3 loop reads CASSPSTGNTGELFF. The CDR3 coding sequence is TGTGCCAGCAGCCCCTCGACAGGGAACACCGGGGAGCTGTTTTTT.

DNA of the CDR3: TGTGCCAGCAGCTTAGGTCTTGGACAGGGTATACACACCATATATTTT. It specifies CASSLGLGQGIHTIYF. The rearrangement links TRBV7-8 to TRBJ1-3; 8 positions agree with TRBD1. In germline, CDR1 is SGHVS, CDR2 FQNEAQ. V lost 1 base to trimming and J lost 8 bases; unmatched junction nucleotides: 10. The CDR3 loop spans 16 amino acids.

The V gene is TRBV7-9, the J gene TRBJ1-3; D is undetermined. The CDR3 has 16 residues. V was trimmed by 5 bases and J by 1 base, leaving 15 bases between them. CDR1 is SEHNR, CDR2 FQNEAQ, per germline (reference sequence). The CDR3 DNA reads as TGTGCCAGCAGCCCGACGAGGGCCACGTCTGGAAACACCATATATTTT. Amino acids: CASSPTRATSGNTIYF. Full variable domain (remainder filled in from reference TRBV7-9 and TRBJ1-3): DTGVSQNPRHKITKRGQNVTFRCDPISEHNRLYWYRQTLGQGPEFLTYFQNEAQLEKSRLLSDRFSAERPKGSFSTLEIQRTEQGDSAMYLCASSPTRATSGNTIYFGEGSWLTVV.

V is TRBV7-9 and J is TRBJ1-5, with TRBD1 matching over 11 bases. Germline V lookup: CDR1 SEHNR, CDR2 FQNEAQ (reference sequence). V lost 5 bases and J lost 6; bases outside the gene matches: 18. The length of the CDR3 is 19 residues. The CDR3 loop is CASSPGGQGGLDVIQPQHF. The DNA for the CDR3 is TGTGCCAGCAGCCCGGGGGGACAGGGGGGTTTGGATGTGATTCAGCCCCAGCATTTT.

The CDR3 bases are TGTGCCAGACAGGTTTTTAATCGGGCCTACGAGCAGTACTTC. Translated: CARQVFNRAYEQYF. The J gene is TRBJ2-7, the V gene TRBV19, with D perhaps matching TRBD1 (5 bases). V shed 9 bases and J shed 2 bases, with 17 bases lying between them. The CDR3 is 14 amino acids. Germline values: CDR1 LNHDA, CDR2 SQIVND (reference sequence).

V is TRBV29-1 and J is TRBJ1-4; D uncertain. CDR1 is SQVTM and CDR2 is ANQGSEA in the germline V gene. V dropped 7 bases and J dropped 0 bases, with 15 bases sitting between them. This CDR3 is built from 15 residues. CDR3 sequence: CSARSTGATNEKLFF. Written as DNA, the CDR3 is TGCAGCGCCCGATCGACCGGGGCAACTAATGAAAAACTGTTTTTT.

The CDR3 protein is CASSDAGGPDTQYF. The DNA of the CDR3 is TGTGCCAGCAGTGACGCGGGGGGCCCAGATACGCAGTATTTT. The V and J genes are TRBV6-1 and TRBJ2-3; 8 bases match TRBD2. V gave up 3 bases and J gave up 4 bases; unmatched junction bases: 3. Germline assignment: CDR1 MNHNS and CDR2 SASEGT. The length of the CDR3 is 14 residues.

The V and J genes are TRBV2 and TRBJ2-7; 10 bases match TRBD2. The CDR3 extends over 15 amino acids. The ends lost 3 bases at V and 1 base at J; junction bases unmatched: 3. The germline gives CDR1 SNHLY, CDR2 FYNNEI. This CDR3 is CASSERTSGSYEQYF. CDR3 DNA: TGTGCCAGCAGTGAGCGGACTAGCGGATCCTACGAGCAGTACTTC.

The rearrangement joins TRBV7-9 to TRBJ2-3, with TRBD2 identical over 7 bases. J was trimmed by 0 bases and V by 6 bases; bases with no gene match: 6. CDR3 length equals 15 residues. The germline V gene encodes CDR1 SEHNR and CDR2 FQNEAQ (reference sequence). The CDR3, as DNA: TGTGCCAGCAGTACGACTAGCACTAGCACAGATACGCAGTATTTT. Encoded protein: CASSTTSTSTDTQYF. The full variable domain, rest sourced from reference TRBV7-9 and TRBJ2-3, is DTGVSQNPRHKITKRGQNVTFRCDPISEHNRLYWYRQTLGQGPEFLTYFQNEAQLEKSRLLSDRFSAERPKGSFSTLEIQRTEQGDSAMYLCASSTTSTSTDTQYFGPGTRLTVL.